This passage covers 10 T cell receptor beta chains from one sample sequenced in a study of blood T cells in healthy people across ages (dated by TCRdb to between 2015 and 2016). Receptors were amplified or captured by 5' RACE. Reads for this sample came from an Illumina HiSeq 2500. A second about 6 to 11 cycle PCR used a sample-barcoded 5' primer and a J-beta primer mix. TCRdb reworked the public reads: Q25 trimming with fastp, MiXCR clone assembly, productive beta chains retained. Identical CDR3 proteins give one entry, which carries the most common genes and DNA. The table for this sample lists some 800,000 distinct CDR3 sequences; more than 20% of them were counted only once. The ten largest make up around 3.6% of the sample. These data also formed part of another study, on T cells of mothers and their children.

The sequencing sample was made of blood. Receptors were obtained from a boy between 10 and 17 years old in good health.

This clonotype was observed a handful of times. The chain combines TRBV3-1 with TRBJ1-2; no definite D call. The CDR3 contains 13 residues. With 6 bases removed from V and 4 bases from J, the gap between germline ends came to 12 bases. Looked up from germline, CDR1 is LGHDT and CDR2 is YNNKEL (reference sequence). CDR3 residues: CASRTAGIYGYTF. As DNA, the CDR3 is TGTGCCAGCAGAACGGCAGGAATCTATGGCTACACCTTC.

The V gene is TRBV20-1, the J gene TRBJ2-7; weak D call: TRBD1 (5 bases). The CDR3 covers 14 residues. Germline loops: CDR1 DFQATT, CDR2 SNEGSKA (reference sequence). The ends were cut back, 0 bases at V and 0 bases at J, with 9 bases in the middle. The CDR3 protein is CSARDVQVSYEQYF. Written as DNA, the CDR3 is TGCAGTGCTAGAGATGTACAGGTCTCCTACGAGCAGTACTTC.

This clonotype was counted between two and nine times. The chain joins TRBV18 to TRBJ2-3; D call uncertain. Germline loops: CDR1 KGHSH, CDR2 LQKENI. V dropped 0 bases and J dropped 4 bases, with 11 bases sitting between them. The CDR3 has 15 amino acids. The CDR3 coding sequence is TGTGCCAGCTCACCACCGGGGATTATCCCAGATACGCAGTATTTT. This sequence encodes CASSPPGIIPDTQYF.

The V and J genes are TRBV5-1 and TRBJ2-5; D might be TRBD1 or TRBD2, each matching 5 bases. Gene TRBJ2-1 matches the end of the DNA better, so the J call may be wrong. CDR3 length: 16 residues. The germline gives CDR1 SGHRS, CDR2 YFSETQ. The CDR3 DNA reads TGCGCCAGCAGACGGGACCCAGTGGTTCTTGGCGATGAGCAGTTCTTC. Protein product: CASRRDPVVLGDEQFF.

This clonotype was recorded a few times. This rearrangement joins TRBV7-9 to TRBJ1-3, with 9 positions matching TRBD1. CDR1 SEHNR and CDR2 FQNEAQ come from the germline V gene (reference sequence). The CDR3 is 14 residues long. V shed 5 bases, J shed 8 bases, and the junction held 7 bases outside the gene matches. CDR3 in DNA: TGTGCCAGCAGCGTGGGACAGGGATCAGACACCATATATTTT. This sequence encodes CASSVGQGSDTIYF.

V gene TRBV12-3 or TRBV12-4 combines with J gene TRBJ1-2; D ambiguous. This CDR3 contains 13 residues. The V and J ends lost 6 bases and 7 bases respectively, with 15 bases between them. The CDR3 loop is CASRKDGNAGYTF. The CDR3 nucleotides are TGTGCCAGCAGAAAGGACGGGAATGCTGGCTACACCTTC.

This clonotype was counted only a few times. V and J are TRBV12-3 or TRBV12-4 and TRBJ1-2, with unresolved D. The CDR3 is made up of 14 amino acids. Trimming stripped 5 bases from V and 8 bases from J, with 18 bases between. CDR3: CASSPSSGLWGYTF. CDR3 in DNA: TGTGCCAGCAGTCCCAGTTCGGGTCTATGGGGCTACACCTTC.

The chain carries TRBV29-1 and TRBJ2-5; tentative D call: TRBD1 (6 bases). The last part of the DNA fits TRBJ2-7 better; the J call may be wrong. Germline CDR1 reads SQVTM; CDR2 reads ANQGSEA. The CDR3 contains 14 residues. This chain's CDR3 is CSVDGGRGSYEQYF. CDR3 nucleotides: TGCAGCGTTGACGGAGGCAGGGGCTCCTACGAGCAGTACTTC.

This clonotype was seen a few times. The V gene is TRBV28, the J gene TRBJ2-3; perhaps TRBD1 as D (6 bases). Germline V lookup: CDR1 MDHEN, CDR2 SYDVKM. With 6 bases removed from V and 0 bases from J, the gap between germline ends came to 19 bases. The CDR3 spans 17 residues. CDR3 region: CASRIRQEIASTDTQYF. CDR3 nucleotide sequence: TGTGCCAGCAGGATTAGACAGGAGATTGCTAGCACAGATACGCAGTATTTT.

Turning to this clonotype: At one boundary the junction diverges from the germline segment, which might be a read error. The CDR3 DNA reads TGCGGTGCTAGCGTCGGGAGCACAGATACGCAGTATTTT. Translated: CGASVGSTDTQYF. V usage is TRBV20-1 and J usage is TRBJ2-3, with a tentative D call TRBD2 (6 bases). Germline CDR1 reads DFQATT; CDR2 reads SNEGSKA (reference sequence). This CDR3 has 13 amino acids.